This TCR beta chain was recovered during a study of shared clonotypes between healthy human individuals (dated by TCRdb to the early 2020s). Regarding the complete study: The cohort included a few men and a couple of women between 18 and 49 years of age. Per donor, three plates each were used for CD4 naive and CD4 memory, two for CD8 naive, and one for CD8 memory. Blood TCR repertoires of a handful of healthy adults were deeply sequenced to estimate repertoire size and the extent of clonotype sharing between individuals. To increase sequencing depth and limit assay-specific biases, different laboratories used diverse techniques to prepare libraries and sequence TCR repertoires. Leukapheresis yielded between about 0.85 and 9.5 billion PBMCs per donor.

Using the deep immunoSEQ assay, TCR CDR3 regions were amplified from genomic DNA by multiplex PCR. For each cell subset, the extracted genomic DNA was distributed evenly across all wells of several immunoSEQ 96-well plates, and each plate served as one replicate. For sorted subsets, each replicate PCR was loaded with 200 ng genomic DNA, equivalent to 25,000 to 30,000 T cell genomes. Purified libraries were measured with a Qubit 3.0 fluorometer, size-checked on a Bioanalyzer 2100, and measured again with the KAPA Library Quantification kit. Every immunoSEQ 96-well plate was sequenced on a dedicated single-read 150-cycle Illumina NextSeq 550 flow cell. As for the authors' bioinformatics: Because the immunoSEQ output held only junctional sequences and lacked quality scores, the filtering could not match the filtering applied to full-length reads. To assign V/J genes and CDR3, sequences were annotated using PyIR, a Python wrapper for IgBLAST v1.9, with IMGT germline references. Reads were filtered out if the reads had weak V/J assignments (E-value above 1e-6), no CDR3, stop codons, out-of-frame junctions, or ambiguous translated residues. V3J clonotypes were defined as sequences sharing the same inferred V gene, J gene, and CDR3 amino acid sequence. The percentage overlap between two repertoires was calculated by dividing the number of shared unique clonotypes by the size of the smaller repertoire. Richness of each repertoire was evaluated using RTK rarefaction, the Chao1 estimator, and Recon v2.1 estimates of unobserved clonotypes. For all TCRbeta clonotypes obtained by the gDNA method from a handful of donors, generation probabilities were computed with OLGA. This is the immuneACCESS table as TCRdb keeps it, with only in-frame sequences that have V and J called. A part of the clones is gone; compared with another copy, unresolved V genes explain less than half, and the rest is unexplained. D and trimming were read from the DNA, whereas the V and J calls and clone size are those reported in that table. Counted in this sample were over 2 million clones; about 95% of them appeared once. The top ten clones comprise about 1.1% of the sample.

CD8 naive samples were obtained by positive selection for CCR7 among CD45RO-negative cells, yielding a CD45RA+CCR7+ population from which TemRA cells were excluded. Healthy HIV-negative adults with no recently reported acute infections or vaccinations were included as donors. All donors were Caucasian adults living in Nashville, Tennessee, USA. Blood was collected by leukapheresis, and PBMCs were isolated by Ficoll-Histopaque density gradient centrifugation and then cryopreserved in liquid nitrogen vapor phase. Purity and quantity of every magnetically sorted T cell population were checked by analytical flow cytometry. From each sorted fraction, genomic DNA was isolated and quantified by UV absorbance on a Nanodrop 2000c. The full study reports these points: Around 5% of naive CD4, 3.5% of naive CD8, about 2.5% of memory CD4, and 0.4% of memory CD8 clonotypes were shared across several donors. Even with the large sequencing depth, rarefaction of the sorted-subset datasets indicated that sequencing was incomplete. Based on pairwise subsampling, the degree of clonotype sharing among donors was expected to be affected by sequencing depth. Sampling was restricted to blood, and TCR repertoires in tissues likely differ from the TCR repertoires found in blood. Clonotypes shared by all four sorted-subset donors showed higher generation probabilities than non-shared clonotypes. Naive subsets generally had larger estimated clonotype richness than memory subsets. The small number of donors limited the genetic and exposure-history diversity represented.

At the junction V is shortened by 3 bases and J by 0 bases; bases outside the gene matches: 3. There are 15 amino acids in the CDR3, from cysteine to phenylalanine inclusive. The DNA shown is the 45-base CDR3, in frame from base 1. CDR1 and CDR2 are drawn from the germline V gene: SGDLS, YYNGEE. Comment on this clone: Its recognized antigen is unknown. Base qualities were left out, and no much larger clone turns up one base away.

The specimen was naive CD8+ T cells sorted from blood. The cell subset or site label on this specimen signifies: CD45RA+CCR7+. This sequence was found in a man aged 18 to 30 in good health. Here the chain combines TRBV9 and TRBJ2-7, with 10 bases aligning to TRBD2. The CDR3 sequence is CASSDGLAASYEQYF. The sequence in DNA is TGTGCCAGCAGCGACGGACTAGCGGCCTCCTACGAGCAGTACTTC.